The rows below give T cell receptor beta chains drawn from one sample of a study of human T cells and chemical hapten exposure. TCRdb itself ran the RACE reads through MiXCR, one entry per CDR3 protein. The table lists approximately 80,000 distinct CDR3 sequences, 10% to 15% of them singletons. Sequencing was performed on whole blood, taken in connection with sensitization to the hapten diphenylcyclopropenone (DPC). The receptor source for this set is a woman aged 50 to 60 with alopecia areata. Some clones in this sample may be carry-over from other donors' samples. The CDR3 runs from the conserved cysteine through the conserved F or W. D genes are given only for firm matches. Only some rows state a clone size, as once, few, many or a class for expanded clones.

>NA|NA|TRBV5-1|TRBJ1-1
CASNLGGDVNTEAFF
TGCGCCAGCAACCTGGGGGGAGATGTGAACACTGAAGCTTTCTTT
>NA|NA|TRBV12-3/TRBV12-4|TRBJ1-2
CASSLSRLYGYTF
TGTGCCAGCAGTTTGTCTAGGCTCTATGGCTACACCTTC
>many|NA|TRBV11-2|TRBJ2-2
CASSTMSGELFF
TGTGCCAGCAGCACTATGTCCGGGGAGCTGTTTTTT
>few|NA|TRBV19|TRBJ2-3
CASSIGSGHQSTDTQYF
TGTGCCAGTAGTATAGGGAGCGGACACCAAAGCACAGATACGCAGTATTTT
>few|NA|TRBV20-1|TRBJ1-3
CSAGSSSGNTIYF
TGCAGTGCTGGGTCGAGCTCTGGAAACACCATATATTTT
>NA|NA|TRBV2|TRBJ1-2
CASSAETQGGGYTF
TGTGCCAGCAGTGCGGAGACTCAAGGCGGGGGCTACACCTTC
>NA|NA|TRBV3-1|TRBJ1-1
CASSHIAVNTEAFF
TGTGCCAGCAGCCACATCGCGGTGAACACTGAAGCTTTCTTT
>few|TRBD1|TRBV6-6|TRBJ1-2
CASSFPGTGGAYGYTF
TGTGCCAGCAGTTTCCCCGGGACAGGGGGGGCCTATGGCTACACCTTC
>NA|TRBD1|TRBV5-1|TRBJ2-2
CASSPHRGQNTGELFF
TGCGCCAGCAGCCCTCACAGGGGGCAGAACACCGGGGAGCTGTTTTTT
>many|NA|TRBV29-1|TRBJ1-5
CSVGDQGQPQHF
TGCAGCGTAGGGGATCAAGGACAGCCCCAGCATTTT
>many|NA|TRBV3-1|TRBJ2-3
CASSQAGTKGWVADTQYF
TGTGCCAGCAGCCAGGCCGGGACAAAGGGCTGGGTTGCAGATACGCAGTATTTT
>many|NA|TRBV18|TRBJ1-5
CASSGSNQPQHF
TGTGCCAGCTCCGGCAGCAATCAGCCCCAGCATTTT
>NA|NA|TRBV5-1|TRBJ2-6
CASSLDTNSGANVLTF
TGCGCCAGCAGCTTGGATACGAACTCTGGGGCCAACGTCCTGACTTTC
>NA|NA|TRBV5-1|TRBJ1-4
CASSPGWSEKLFF
TGCGCCAGCAGCCCGGGGTGGAGTGAAAAACTGTTTTTT
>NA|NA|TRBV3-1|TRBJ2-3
CASSQGNLVLTDTQYF
TGTGCCAGCAGCCAGGGGAACCTGGTGCTCACGGATACGCAGTATTTT
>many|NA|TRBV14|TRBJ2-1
CASSQAPEGEEQFF
TGTGCCAGCAGCCAAGCCCCAGAGGGAGAAGAGCAGTTCTTC
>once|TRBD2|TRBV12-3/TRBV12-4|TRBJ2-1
CASSLASGTFSYNEQFF
TGTGCCAGCAGTTTAGCTAGCGGGACATTCTCCTACAATGAGCAGTTCTTC